This entry lists 24 T cell receptor beta chains sequenced from one sample in a study of blood T cell repertoires in COVID-19. Only in-frame clones appear in the TCRdb table, and some are missing; sequencing was by immunoSEQ multiplex PCR. The repertoire has about 260,000 clones, around 87% of them found once; the top ten carry about 1.6%. The sequenced sample was peripheral blood. Receptors originate from a middle-aged woman who had recovered from COVID-19.

The chain joins TRBV11-3 to TRBJ2-7; 7 bases are shared with TRBD1. V lost 3 bases to trimming and J lost 3 bases; unmatched junction nucleotides: 8. The CDR3 runs 15 residues. CDR1 and CDR2 from the germline V gene are SGHNT and YENEEA. The CDR3 coding sequence is TGTGCCAGCAGCTTCGGGGACAGTCAATACTACGAGCAGTACTTC. It codes for CASSFGDSQYYEQYF.

The V gene is TRBV6-5, the J gene TRBJ2-3, with TRBD2 identical over 12 bases. The CDR3 runs 16 residues. The V segment lost 2 bases and the J segment 3 bases; nucleotides outside the gene matches: 3. Germline V gene data show CDR1 as MNHEY and CDR2 as SVGAGI. The CDR3 protein is CASSYLGLAGTDTQYF. The CDR3 coding sequence is TGTGCCAGCAGTTACCTCGGACTAGCGGGGACAGATACGCAGTATTTT.

The V and J genes are TRBV6-2 or TRBV6-3 and TRBJ2-5; 9 nucleotides match TRBD1. Germline V CDR1 and CDR2: MNHEY, SVGEGT. The CDR3 extends over 13 amino acids. Trimming cost V 4 bases and J 10 bases; bases outside gene matches: 7. The CDR3 here is CASSWGTGIDQYF. Written as DNA, the CDR3 is TGTGCCAGCAGTTGGGGGACAGGGATTGACCAGTACTTC.

This clone came up a few times. The V call is TRBV5-1, the J call TRBJ2-6; TRBD2 might be the D (5 bases). The germline CDR1 and CDR2 sequences are SGHRS and YFSETQ. This CDR3 is built from 16 residues. Trimming cost V 0 bases and J 4 bases, with 11 bases left between them. CDR3 in amino acids: CASSLDPGMGANVLTF. In DNA, the CDR3 is TGCGCCAGCAGCTTGGATCCGGGGATGGGGGCCAACGTCCTGACTTTC. Full variable domain (rest looked up from reference TRBV5-1 and TRBJ2-6): KAGVTQTPRYLIKTRGQQVTLSCSPISGHRSVSWYQQTPGQGLQFLFEYFSETQRNKGNFPGRFSGRQFSNSRSEMNVSTLELGDSALYLCASSLDPGMGANVLTFGAGSRLTVL.

This sequence joins TRBV6-5 and TRBJ1-2; 9 bases match TRBD1. CDR1 and CDR2 from the germline V gene are MNHEY and SVGAGI. The CDR3 covers 15 residues. The V and J ends lost 2 bases and 7 bases, in that order; junction bases with no gene match: 8. The CDR3 DNA is TGTGCCAGCAGTTACACAGGGGGCGCCTATGCTGGCTACACCTTC. It yields the protein CASSYTGGAYAGYTF.

The CDR3 coding sequence is TGCGCCAGCAGCTTGCCTAGCGGGGGGCTCCCAGATACGCAGTATTTT. It yields the protein CASSLPSGGLPDTQYF. This chain uses TRBV5-1 with TRBJ2-3; 11 positions match TRBD2. Germline assignment: CDR1 SGHRS and CDR2 YFSETQ. Trimming took 1 base from V and 4 from J; bases not matched to a gene: 5. This CDR3 comprises 16 residues. Full variable domain (missing parts from reference TRBV5-1 and TRBJ2-3): KAGVTQTPRYLIKTRGQQVTLSCSPISGHRSVSWYQQTPGQGLQFLFEYFSETQRNKGNFPGRFSGRQFSNSRSEMNVSTLELGDSALYLCASSLPSGGLPDTQYFGPGTRLTVL.

The gene calls are TRBV5-6 and TRBJ2-3, with 10 bases aligning to TRBD1. With V trimmed by 6 bases and J by 0 bases, 7 bases remained unmatched. The CDR3 loop spans 16 amino acids. Germline CDR1 reads SGHDT; CDR2 reads YYEEEE. The CDR3 reads CASTPKDRGSTDTQYF. The CDR3 nucleotides are TGTGCCAGCACCCCCAAGGACAGGGGGAGCACAGATACGCAGTATTTT.

The V gene is TRBV5-6, the J gene TRBJ2-7; possibly TRBD2 for D (6 bases). The CDR3 loop spans 11 amino acids. Trimming took off 3 bases at V and 7 bases at J, with 8 bases between the two ends. Germline V gene data show CDR1 as SGHDT and CDR2 as YYEEEE. The CDR3 region has the DNA TGTGCCAGCAGCTACAGCGGGGAGCAGTACTTC. This sequence encodes CASSYSGEQYF.

The chain joins TRBV2 to TRBJ1-2, with D possibly TRBD1 on 6 matching bases. Germline CDR1 is SNHLY and CDR2 is FYNNEI. This CDR3 is built from 13 residues. Deletions cut 3 bases from V and 11 bases from J, with 16 bases between. CDR3 amino acids: CASSDEVQGLYTF. The CDR3 bases are TGTGCCAGCAGTGATGAGGTACAGGGCCTTTACACCTTC.

V is TRBV19 and J is TRBJ1-2; D ambiguous. Germline V lookup: CDR1 LNHDA, CDR2 SQIVND (reference sequence). Trimming left V 7 bases short and J 2 bases short, with 14 bases between. The CDR3 runs to 14 residues. The CDR3 DNA follows: TGTGCCAGTACCGGAGACTTATTCAACTATGGCTACACCTTC. Translation: CASTGDLFNYGYTF.

The V and J genes are TRBV6-4 and TRBJ2-1; 8 nucleotides line up with TRBD2. This CDR3 is built from 15 residues. Germline CDR1 is MRHNA and CDR2 is SNTAGT. V trimming: 6 bases; J trimming: 3 bases; junction bases outside the gene matches: 7. CDR3: CASSAQAGDYNEQFF. CDR3 bases: TGTGCCAGCAGCGCCCAAGCGGGAGACTACAATGAGCAGTTCTTC.

The J gene is TRBJ1-2, the V gene TRBV11-3; D is undetermined. V was trimmed by 1 base and J by 5 bases, leaving 8 bases between them. The CDR3 is made up of 13 amino acids. Germline V gene lookup returns CDR1 SGHNT and CDR2 YENEEA. CDR3 residues: CASSLGSGYGYTF. The CDR3, as DNA: TGTGCCAGCAGCTTAGGTTCGGGGTATGGCTACACCTTC.

This clone was recorded only once. The chain joins TRBV15 to TRBJ2-3, with 10 bases aligning to TRBD2. CDR1 is LNHNV, CDR2 YYDKDF, per germline (reference sequence). The J segment lost 2 bases and the V segment lost 1 base, leaving 3 bases of the junction unmatched. CDR3 length: 16 residues. CDR3 amino acids: CATSRGLAGDTDTQYF. The CDR3 region has the DNA TGTGCCACCAGCAGAGGTCTAGCGGGGGACACAGATACGCAGTATTTT.

The chain uses TRBV7-8 and TRBJ1-1; the D gene is possibly TRBD1 (5 bases). V was clipped by 3 bases and J by 1 base, with 12 bases between them. The CDR3 contains 15 residues. Germline CDR1 is SGHVS and CDR2 is FQNEAQ. The CDR3 coding sequence is TGTGCCAGCAGCTTTCGGGGGGGGAGGAACACTGAAGCTTTCTTT. As protein: CASSFRGGRNTEAFF. The full variable domain, its missing parts supplied by reference TRBV7-8 and TRBJ1-1, is GAGVSQSPRYKVAKRGQDVALRCDPISGHVSLFWYQQALGQGPEFLTYFQNEAQLDKSGLPSDRFFAERPEGSVSTLKIQRTQQEDSAVYLCASSFRGGRNTEAFFGQGTRLTVV.

The rearrangement links TRBV7-9 to TRBJ2-2; 9 positions agree with TRBD2. Germline V gene lookup returns CDR1 SEHNR and CDR2 FQNEAQ (reference sequence). Trimming at V came to 1 base and at J to 6 bases, leaving 6 bases not matched to a gene. This CDR3 has 16 amino acids. The CDR3 protein is CASSLGASGDPGELFF. For the CDR3, the DNA is TGTGCCAGCAGCTTAGGTGCTAGCGGGGATCCCGGGGAGCTGTTTTTT.

CDR3 sequence reads: CASSMSRGINQPQHF. CDR3 nucleotides: TGTGCCAGTAGTATGAGCAGGGGGATAAATCAGCCCCAGCATTTT. The chain has TRBV19 and TRBJ1-5, with 7 bases identical to TRBD1. The CDR3 totals 15 residues. Germline CDR1 is LNHDA and CDR2 is SQIVND (reference sequence). The V gene end was trimmed by 3 bases and the J gene end by 4 bases; junction bases not matched to a gene: 6.

The V gene is TRBV7-2, the J gene TRBJ2-5, with 9 positions matching TRBD2. The CDR3 has 16 amino acids. Germline V gene lookup returns CDR1 SGHTA and CDR2 FQGNSA. The V gene end was trimmed by 1 base and the J gene end by 5 bases; junction bases not matched to a gene: 8. This chain's CDR3 is CASSLVVLAGSETQYF. DNA of the CDR3: TGTGCCAGCAGCTTAGTAGTCCTAGCGGGGTCTGAGACCCAGTACTTC.

The gene calls are TRBV7-3 and TRBJ1-1, with 12 positions matching TRBD1. The V gene's germline CDR1 is SGHTA and CDR2 FQGTGA. V dropped 5 bases and J dropped 11; count of bases not matched to a gene: 6. This CDR3 is built from 13 residues. The CDR3: CASSQGQGATAFF. The CDR3 DNA reads TGTGCCAGCAGCCAGGGACAGGGGGCAACGGCTTTCTTT.

The chain recombines TRBV7-8 with TRBJ1-1, with TRBD1 as a possible D gene (5 bases). The V end was cut by 1 base, the J end by 10 bases, with 10 bases between. The V gene's germline CDR1 is SGHVS and CDR2 FQNEAQ. CDR3 size: 12 residues. CDR3 sequence: CASSLVGASAFF. The DNA for the CDR3 is TGTGCCAGCAGCTTAGTAGGGGCATCAGCTTTCTTT.

This clone occurred a few times. The rearrangement links TRBV3-1 (or the pseudogene TRBV3-2) to TRBJ1-2; 7 bases line up with TRBD1. After removal of 2 bases from V and 3 bases from J, the junction contained 3 bases not matched to a gene. Germline assignment: CDR1 LGHDT and CDR2 YNNKEL (reference sequence). CDR3 size: 14 residues. The CDR3 loop is CASSQIDRDYGYTF. CDR3 DNA: TGTGCCAGCAGCCAAATTGACAGGGACTATGGCTACACCTTC.

The chain has TRBV6-6 and TRBJ2-2; 9 bases fit TRBD2. V shed 5 bases, J shed 4 bases, and the junction held 5 bases outside the gene matches. Germline V gene data show CDR1 as MNHNY and CDR2 as SVGAGI (reference sequence). CDR3 length equals 15 residues. CDR3 sequence (DNA): TGTGCCAGCAGTATGAGCGGGGGGCCCACCGGGGAGCTGTTTTTT. Protein product: CASSMSGGPTGELFF.

V is TRBV12-5 and J is TRBJ2-7, with 7 bases identical to TRBD1. V was pared by 5 bases and J by 0 bases, with 7 bases of the junction left unmatched. The V gene's germline CDR1 is LGHNT and CDR2 FRNRAP. CDR3 length: 15 amino acids. Here the CDR3 reads CASGPGQPNSYEQYF. The CDR3 DNA reads TGTGCTAGTGGTCCGGGACAGCCCAACTCCTACGAGCAGTACTTC. Based on the CDR3 plus reference TRBV12-5 and TRBJ2-7, the full variable domain is DARVTQTPRHKVTEMGQEVTMRCQPILGHNTVFWYRQTMMQGLELLAYFRNRAPLDDSGMPKDRFSAEMPDATLATLKIQPSEPRDSAVYFCASGPGQPNSYEQYFGPGTRLTVT.

The rearrangement links TRBV7-2 to TRBJ1-2, with a possible D match to TRBD1 (6 bases). With 4 bases removed from V and 8 bases from J, the gap between germline ends came to 17 bases. The CDR3 has 14 residues. Germline assignment: CDR1 SGHTA and CDR2 FQGNSA. CDR3 residues: CASSSLGTFVGYTF. The DNA for the CDR3 is TGTGCCAGCAGCTCGCTAGGGACATTCGTCGGCTACACCTTC.

This chain joins TRBV4-1 and TRBJ2-1, with 10 bases aligning to TRBD2. The CDR3 loop spans 16 amino acids. Germline CDR1 and CDR2: MGHRA and YSYEKL. J was trimmed by 7 bases and V by 7 bases; bases with no gene match: 13. CDR3 sequence reads: CASIGDSGGPGNEQFF. CDR3 DNA: TGCGCCAGCATCGGGGATAGCGGGGGGCCGGGAAATGAGCAGTTCTTC.